This record covers a single T cell receptor beta chain. The antigen is undetermined. Per the germline V gene, CDR1 is SGHTA and CDR2 is FQGNSA. This CDR3 contains 14 residues. Trimming left V 9 bases short and J 8 bases short, with 22 bases between. These data belong to a study of shared clonotypes between healthy human individuals. In the study overall: Samples came from a couple of female and a few male donors aged 18 to 49. General study findings and limits: Sorted-subset sequencing, rarefaction showed, was incomplete despite large depth. Clonotype sharing levels among donors were expected to vary with sequencing depth.

Method: immunoSEQ multiplex PCR; TCRdb's copy keeps in-frame clones and lacks some. Of around 1.4 million clones detected, 97% to 99% appear once; the ten largest clones hold about 0.4%. This TCR derives from a man aged 30 to 45 in good health. The sequencing sample was made of naive CD4+ T cells sorted from blood. Described subset: CD45RA+ positively selected. J is TRBJ1-2 and V is TRBV7-2; weak D call: TRBD1 (5 bases). CDR3 residues: CASSSGGGGWGYTF. The CDR3 coding sequence is TGTGCCAGTTCCTCGGGGGGAGGCGGATGGGGCTACACCTTC.